The 8 T cell receptor beta chains reported below all come from one sample, sequenced in a study of T cells in Graves' hyperthyroidism and ophthalmopathy. Researchers took RNA transcripts and amplified the TCR beta CDR3 regions from them. Carried out on the TCR CDR3, a first-round RT-PCR used the HTBI primer set. In TCRdb, the multiplex PCR reads were re-called with MiXCR into one record per CDR3 protein. The table records about 410,000 distinct CDR3 sequences, about 15% of them present only once. What was sequenced was blood. These receptors all come from a man aged 18-30 years with Graves' ophthalmopathy.

This clonotype was seen many times. In DNA, the CDR3 is TGCAGCGTTGCGACTAGTCACGGGGAGCTGTTTTTT. It codes for CSVATSHGELFF. This chain uses TRBV29-1 with TRBJ2-2; a possible D gene is TRBD2 (6 bases). CDR1 and CDR2 (germline): SQVTM, ANQGSEA. The CDR3 is 12 residues long. Trimming left V 4 bases short and J 7 bases short, with 10 bases between.

The J gene is TRBJ1-1, the V gene TRBV4-1; D is uncertain. This CDR3 contains 14 residues. From germline, CDR1 is MGHRA and CDR2 YSYEKL. V gave up 1 base and J gave up 0 bases, with 6 bases separating them. For the CDR3, the DNA is TGCGCCAGCAGCCAAGGGGGAGTGAACACTGAAGCTTTCTTT. Protein sequence: CASSQGGVNTEAFF.

In this sample, this clonotype turned up a few times. The genes are TRBV30 and TRBJ1-6; no reliable D call. The CDR3 totals 14 residues. V was clipped by 4 bases and J by 7 bases, with 14 bases between them. Germline loops: CDR1 GTSNPN, CDR2 SVGIG (reference sequence). CDR3 sequence (DNA): TGTGCCTGGATGACTGGCGGCGAAAATTCACCCCTCCACTTT. Protein product: CAWMTGGENSPLHF. The complete variable domain, with remaining parts taken from reference TRBV30 and TRBJ1-6, reads SQTIHQWPATLVQPVGSPLSLECTVEGTSNPNLYWYRQAAGRGLQLLFYSVGIGQISSEVPQNLSASRPQDRQFILSSKKLLLSDSGFYLCAWMTGGENSPLHFGNGTRLTVT.

This clonotype was counted ten times or more. The V and J genes are TRBV18 and TRBJ2-1; weak D call: TRBD2 (5 bases). Between the trimmed V and J ends, which lost 0 bases and 10 bases, there was a span of 16 bases. The CDR3 has 15 amino acids. Germline loops: CDR1 KGHSH, CDR2 LQKENI. CDR3 in DNA: TGTGCCAGCTCACCACCTTCACTAGGCTTTGGAGAGCAGTTCTTC. It is translated as CASSPPSLGFGEQFF.

This clonotype turned up a few times. This rearrangement joins TRBV15 to TRBJ2-1, with TRBD2 matching 13 bases. This CDR3 spans 14 amino acids. Germline V lookup: CDR1 LNHNV, CDR2 YYDKDF (reference sequence). The V gene end was trimmed by 4 bases and the J gene end by 9 bases; junction bases not matched to a gene: 3. CDR3 sequence reads: CATSMTSGRSEQFF. The CDR3 coding sequence is TGTGCCACCAGCATGACTAGCGGGAGGAGTGAGCAGTTCTTC.

The sample holds a few counts of this clonotype. The chain is built from TRBV12-3 or TRBV12-4 and TRBJ1-2, with D unresolved. V lost 4 bases, J lost 4 bases, and 16 bases lay in between. The CDR3 is made up of 15 amino acids. In DNA form, the CDR3 reads TGTGCCAGCAGTTCGAGCGCTGGGTCGCCCTATGGCTACACCTTC. Protein product: CASSSSAGSPYGYTF.

The table lists this clonotype with a few counts. The chain uses TRBV6-1 and TRBJ2-1; 8 bases are shared with TRBD1. V lost 0 bases and J lost 6; bases outside the gene matches: 13. CDR3 length: 18 residues. CDR1 and CDR2 from the germline V gene are MNHNS and SASEGT. The CDR3 nucleotides are TGTGCCAGCAGTGAAGCGCTTGGAGGCAGGGGGCGCTTCAATGAGCAGTTCTTC. It yields the protein CASSEALGGRGRFNEQFF.

This clonotype was detected ten times or more. J is TRBJ2-5 and V is TRBV27, with 14 nucleotides matching TRBD2. V shed 11 bases, J shed 4 bases, and the junction held 12 bases outside the gene matches. There are 16 residues in the CDR3. CDR1 is MNHEY, CDR2 SMNVEV, per germline (reference sequence). The CDR3 sequence: CARAAGTSGRGETQYF. In nucleotides, the CDR3 is TGTGCCCGCGCAGCCGGGACTAGCGGGAGAGGAGAGACCCAGTACTTC.